The rows below give T cell receptor beta chains drawn from one sample of a study of blood T cells in healthy people across ages. TCRdb reprocessed the 5' RACE reads via MiXCR and lists one record per CDR3 protein. The table has around 1.5 million distinct CDR3 sequences, approximately 59% seen once. The material sequenced was blood. All receptors come from a man between 18 and 35 years old in good health. CDR3s include the opening cysteine and the closing phenylalanine or tryptophan. The D gene is left open where the match is weak. Some rows have no size entry. The others give once, few or many, or a class for an expanded clone.

v_gene	d_gene	j_gene	len	abundance	CDR3nt	CDR3aa
TRBV6-6	.	TRBJ2-3	14	.	TGTGCCAGCAAGGGCGGGGCAGACACAGATACGCAGTATTTT	CASKGGADTDTQYF
TRBV2	.	TRBJ2-1	16	.	TGTGCCAGCAGCCGAGGGGGCGGGAGCTCCTACAATGAGCAGTTCTTC	CASSRGGGSSYNEQFF
TRBV20-1	.	TRBJ2-1	15	.	TGCAGTGCTCCCCTTGGCGGGGAGGGGGGAAATGAGCAGTTCTTC	CSAPLGGEGGNEQFF
TRBV4-1	.	TRBJ1-4	13	.	TGCGCCAGCAGTGGGACACTTCATGAAAAACTGTTTTTT	CASSGTLHEKLFF
TRBV20-1	.	TRBJ2-5	13	.	TGCAGTGCTAGGGACTATCACCAAGAGACCCAGTACTTC	CSARDYHQETQYF
TRBV4-3	.	TRBJ1-6	15	.	TGCGCCAGCAGCCAGAGACCAGGGCTGAATTCACCCCTCCACTTT	CASSQRPGLNSPLHF
TRBV6-5	.	TRBJ2-3	16	.	TGTGCCAGCAGCCAAAGGACCGAACTGGCGGGAGATACGCAGTATTTT	CASSQRTELAGDTQYF
TRBV4-1	.	TRBJ2-5	12	.	TGCGCCAGCAGCCCCGACTCCGCCCAGCAGTACTTC	CASSPDSAQQYF
TRBV10-2	.	TRBJ2-3	15	.	TGCGCCAGCAGTGAGACCGGTTTTAGCACAGATACGCAGTATTTT	CASSETGFSTDTQYF
TRBV20-1	.	TRBJ2-5	13	.	TGCAGTGCCAGGGGGGCAAGCCAAGAGACCCAGTACTTC	CSARGASQETQYF
TRBV10-3	TRBD1	TRBJ1-3	16	.	TGTGCCATCAGTGAGCCCGGGACAGACTCTGGAAACACCATATATTTT	CAISEPGTDSGNTIYF
TRBV5-5	TRBD2	TRBJ2-5	17	.	TGTGCCAGCAGCGACGGGACTAGCGGGGGGGTACAAGAGACCCAGTACTTC	CASSDGTSGGVQETQYF
TRBV6-6	.	TRBJ1-2	13	.	TGTGCCAGCAGTTACTCGGTGACAGAGGGCTACACCTTC	CASSYSVTEGYTF
TRBV27	TRBD1	TRBJ1-2	14	few	TGTGCCAGCAGTGTAGGGGGCACGTACTATGGCTACACCTTC	CASSVGGTYYGYTF
TRBV27	.	TRBJ2-2	16	.	TGTGCCAGCAAACCCCGACGGGGGATTAGCACCGGGGAGCTGTTTTTT	CASKPRRGISTGELFF
TRBV20-1	TRBD2	TRBJ2-1	14	.	TGCAGTGCTAGTCTCGCGGGAGGGGGGAATGAGCAGTTCTTC	CSASLAGGGNEQFF
TRBV7-8	TRBD1	TRBJ2-1	15	.	TGTGCCGGCACCCTCGGACAGGGGGCGCATAATGAGCAGTTCTTC	CAGTLGQGAHNEQFF
TRBV5-1	TRBD2	TRBJ2-5	14	.	TGCGCCAGCAGCCGGGGGGGTCCCACAGAGACCCAGTACTTC	CASSRGGPTETQYF
TRBV29-1	.	TRBJ2-2	12	few	TGCAGCGTTGAAGAACTCACCGGGGAGCTGTTTTTT	CSVEELTGELFF
TRBV7-2	.	TRBJ2-2	17	.	TGTGCCAGCAGCTTGGGCCGAACAAGCCCTCAAACCGGGGAGCTGTTTTTT	CASSLGRTSPQTGELFF
TRBV29-1	.	TRBJ1-1	13	.	TGCAGCGGGAACAGGGAGTCCAACACTGAAGCTTTCTTT	CSGNRESNTEAFF
TRBV5-1	.	TRBJ2-1	14	few	TGCGCCAGCAGCTTCCGACAGGTCGGCAATGAGCAGTTCTTC	CASSFRQVGNEQFF
TRBV4-1	.	TRBJ1-1	16	.	TGCGCCAGCAGCCAAGTTCTCGGGGCGGGGAACACTGAAGCTTTCTTT	CASSQVLGAGNTEAFF
TRBV5-1	.	TRBJ1-2	12	.	TGCGCCAGCAGCCCGACCAGCCATGGCTACACCTTC	CASSPTSHGYTF
TRBV20-1	TRBD2	TRBJ2-1	16	.	TGCAGTGCTAGAGGAACTAGCGGGGGGGCCAGTAATGAGCAGTTCTTC	CSARGTSGGASNEQFF
TRBV12-3/TRBV12-4	.	TRBJ1-6	14	.	TGTGCCAGCAGTTTCGACAGTTATAATTCACCCCTCCACTTT	CASSFDSYNSPLHF
TRBV20-1	.	TRBJ2-6	15	once	TGCAGTGCTGGAGGGAACCCCTCTGGGGCCAACGTCCTGACTTTC	CSAGGNPSGANVLTF
TRBV27	TRBD2	TRBJ2-3	16	.	TGTGCCAGCAGTCCGGTAGCGGGAGGGGACACAGATACGCAGTATTTT	CASSPVAGGDTDTQYF
TRBV29-1	.	TRBJ2-1	13	few	TGCAGCGTCTACAGGGATTCCTACAATGAGCAGTTCTTC	CSVYRDSYNEQFF
TRBV29-1	.	TRBJ1-1	14	few	TGCAGCGTTGACACCTGGGGGCGCGGCACTGAAGCTTTCTTT	CSVDTWGRGTEAFF
TRBV4-1	.	TRBJ1-1	14	many	TGCGCCAGCAGCTTCCATTCGGGGAACACTGAAGCTTTCTTT	CASSFHSGNTEAFF
TRBV7-2	.	TRBJ1-4	13	.	TGTGCCAGCAGCTTAGTAGGAGAGGAAAAACTGTTTTTT	CASSLVGEEKLFF
TRBV12-3/TRBV12-4	.	TRBJ1-6	11	few	TGTGCCAGCGGGACACAGGGACCCCTCCACTTT	CASGTQGPLHF
TRBV29-1	.	TRBJ2-5	11	.	TGCAGCGTTGGCGCGTTAGAGACCCAGTACTTC	CSVGALETQYF
TRBV12-3/TRBV12-4	TRBD2	TRBJ2-3	15	.	TGTGCCACCAACTGGGGCGGGGGTGACACAGATACGCAGTATTTT	CATNWGGGDTDTQYF
TRBV25-1	TRBD1	TRBJ1-2	14	few	TGTGCCAGCAATTCCGGGACAGGGGGCTTAGACTACACCTTC	CASNSGTGGLDYTF
TRBV3-1	.	TRBJ2-1	12	.	TGTGCCAGCAGCCCTAGTATGAATGAGCAGTTCTTC	CASSPSMNEQFF
TRBV7-9	TRBD1	TRBJ1-4	20	.	TGTGCCAGCAGCTTAGGCCAAAGGGGGACAGGAACTTCAACTAATGAAAAACTGTTTTTT	CASSLGQRGTGTSTNEKLFF